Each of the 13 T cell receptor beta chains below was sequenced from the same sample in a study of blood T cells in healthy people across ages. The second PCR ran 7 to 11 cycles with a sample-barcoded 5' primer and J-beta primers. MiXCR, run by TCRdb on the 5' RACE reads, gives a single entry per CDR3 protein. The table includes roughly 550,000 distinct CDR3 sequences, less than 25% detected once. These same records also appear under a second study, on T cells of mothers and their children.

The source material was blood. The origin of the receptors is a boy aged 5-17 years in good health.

The CDR3 bases are TGTGCCACCAGCACTAGGCGTACAACTAATGAAAAACTGTTTTTT. This sequence encodes CATSTRRTTNEKLFF. The V call is TRBV15, the J call TRBJ1-4; the D is unclear. Germline CDR1 is LNHNV and CDR2 is YYDKDF (reference sequence). V was trimmed by 4 bases and J by 0 bases, leaving 9 bases between them. This CDR3 region has 15 residues.

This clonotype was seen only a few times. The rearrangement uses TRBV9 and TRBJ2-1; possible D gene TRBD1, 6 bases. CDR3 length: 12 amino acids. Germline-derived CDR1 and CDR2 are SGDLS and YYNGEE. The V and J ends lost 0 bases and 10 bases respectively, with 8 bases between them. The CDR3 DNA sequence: TGTGCCAGCAGCGTAGCCAGGGGCGAGCAGTTCTTC. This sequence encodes CASSVARGEQFF.

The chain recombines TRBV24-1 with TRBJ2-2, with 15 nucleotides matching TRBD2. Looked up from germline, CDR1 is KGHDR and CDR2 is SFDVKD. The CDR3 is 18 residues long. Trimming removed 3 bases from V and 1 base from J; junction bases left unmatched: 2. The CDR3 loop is CATSDPGLAGGNTGELFF. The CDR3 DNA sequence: TGTGCCACCAGTGATCCGGGACTAGCGGGAGGGAACACCGGGGAGCTGTTTTTT.

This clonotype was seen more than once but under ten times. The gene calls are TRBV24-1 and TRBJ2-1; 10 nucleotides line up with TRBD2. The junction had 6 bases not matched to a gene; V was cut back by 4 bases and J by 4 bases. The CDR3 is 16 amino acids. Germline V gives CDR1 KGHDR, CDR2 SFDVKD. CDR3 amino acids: CATSDQGTSAYNEQFF. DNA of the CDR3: TGTGCCACCAGTGACCAGGGGACTAGCGCTTACAATGAGCAGTTCTTC.

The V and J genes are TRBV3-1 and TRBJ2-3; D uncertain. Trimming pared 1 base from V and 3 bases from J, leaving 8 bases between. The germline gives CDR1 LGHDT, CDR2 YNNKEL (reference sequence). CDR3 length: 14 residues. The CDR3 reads CASSQGLITDTQYF. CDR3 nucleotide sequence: TGTGCCAGCAGCCAAGGACTGATTACAGATACGCAGTATTTT.

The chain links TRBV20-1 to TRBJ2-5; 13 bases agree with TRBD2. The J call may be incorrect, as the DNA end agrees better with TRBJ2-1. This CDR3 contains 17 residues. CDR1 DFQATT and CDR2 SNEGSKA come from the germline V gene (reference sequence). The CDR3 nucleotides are TGCAGTGCTAGTTCCGGACTAGCGGGAGTGATATACAATGAGCAGTTCTTC. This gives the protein CSASSGLAGVIYNEQFF.

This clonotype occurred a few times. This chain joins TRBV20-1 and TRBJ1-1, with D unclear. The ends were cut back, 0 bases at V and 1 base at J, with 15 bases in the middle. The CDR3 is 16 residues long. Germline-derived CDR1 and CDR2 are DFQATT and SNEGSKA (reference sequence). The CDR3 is CSARDPFGSKNTEAFF. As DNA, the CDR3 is TGCAGTGCTAGAGACCCCTTCGGCAGCAAGAACACTGAAGCTTTCTTT.

CDR3 sequence reads: CASSYSASGHAGGRTDTQYF. The CDR3 DNA follows: TGTGCCAGCAGTTACTCGGCTAGCGGACACGCGGGGGGACGCACAGATACGCAGTATTTT. The chain joins TRBV6-2 or TRBV6-3 to TRBJ2-3, with 8 bases lining up with TRBD2. Germline CDR1 is MNHEY and CDR2 is SVGEGT. The CDR3 sequence is 20 residues long. Trimming at V came to 0 bases and at J to 1 base, leaving 15 bases not matched to a gene.

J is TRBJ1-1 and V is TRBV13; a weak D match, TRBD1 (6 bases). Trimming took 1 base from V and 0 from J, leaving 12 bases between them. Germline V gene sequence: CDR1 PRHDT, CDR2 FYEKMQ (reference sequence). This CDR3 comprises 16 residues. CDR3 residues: CASSLDRVGLNTEAFF. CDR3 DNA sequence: TGTGCCAGCAGCTTAGACAGGGTGGGACTGAACACTGAAGCTTTCTTT.

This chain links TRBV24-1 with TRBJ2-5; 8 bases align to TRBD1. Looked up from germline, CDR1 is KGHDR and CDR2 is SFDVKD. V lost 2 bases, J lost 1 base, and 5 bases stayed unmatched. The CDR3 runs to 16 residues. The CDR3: CATSDSTGAPQETQYF. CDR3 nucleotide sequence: TGTGCCACCAGTGATTCGACAGGGGCCCCCCAAGAGACCCAGTACTTC.

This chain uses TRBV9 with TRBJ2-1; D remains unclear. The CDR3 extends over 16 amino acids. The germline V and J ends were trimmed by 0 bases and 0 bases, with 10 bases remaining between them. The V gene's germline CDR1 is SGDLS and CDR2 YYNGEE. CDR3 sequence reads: CASSVALRSSYNEQFF. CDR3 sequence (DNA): TGTGCCAGCAGCGTAGCTCTCAGGTCCTCCTACAATGAGCAGTTCTTC.

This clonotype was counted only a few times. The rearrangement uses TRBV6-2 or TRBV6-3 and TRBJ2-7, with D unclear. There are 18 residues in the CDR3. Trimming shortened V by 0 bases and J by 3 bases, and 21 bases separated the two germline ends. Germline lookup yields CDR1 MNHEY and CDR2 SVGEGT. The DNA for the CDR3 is TGTGCCAGCAGTTACTCCTTAGGTCCGGGCAACCCAGGCTACGAGCAGTACTTC. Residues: CASSYSLGPGNPGYEQYF.

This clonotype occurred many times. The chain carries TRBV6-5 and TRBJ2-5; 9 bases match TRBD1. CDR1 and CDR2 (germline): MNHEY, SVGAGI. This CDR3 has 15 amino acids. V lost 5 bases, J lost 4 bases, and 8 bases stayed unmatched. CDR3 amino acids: CASSHGQGRGETQYF. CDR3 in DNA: TGTGCCAGCAGTCACGGACAGGGGAGGGGAGAGACCCAGTACTTC.